The 2 T cell receptor beta chains in this list originate from one sample, sequenced in a study of human T cells and chemical hapten exposure (dated by TCRdb to the early 2020s). Receptor libraries were prepared by RACE. Sequencer: NextSeq 500. Starting from the raw public reads, TCRdb applied fastp trimming at Q25, assembled clones with MiXCR and retained in-frame beta chains. Entries that share a CDR3 protein sequence are merged under the most common genes and DNA. This sample is represented by fewer than 400,000 distinct CDR3 sequences; about 7% of them were singletons. The leading ten clones occupy 8% to 9% of the sample. The time point label, read with the paper, signifies: patch test 1, 2 weeks after DPC sensitization. In the paper's terms, the treatment or condition label means: therapeutic diphenylcyclopropenone sensitization with weekly scalp DPC. The sample here was whole blood, taken in connection with sensitization to the hapten diphenylcyclopropenone (DPC). The receptors were sampled from a woman under 30 with alopecia areata. Some clones in this sample may be carry-over from other donors' samples.

A few counts support this clonotype. The CDR3 is CASSPNGAGGRDTQYF. The DNA of the CDR3 is TGTGCCAGCAGCCCCAACGGCGCGGGGGGGAGGGATACGCAGTATTTT. The chain joins TRBV7-2 to TRBJ2-3; 9 bases are a match to TRBD2. Per germline, CDR1 SGHTA and CDR2 FQGNSA. The CDR3 loop spans 16 amino acids. V trimming: 5 bases; J trimming: 6 bases; junction bases outside the gene matches: 12.

There are a few counts of this clonotype. This rearrangement joins TRBV6-2 or TRBV6-3 to TRBJ1-5; unclear D gene. V lost 2 bases, J lost 4 bases, and 12 bases lay in between. Looked up from germline, CDR1 is MNHEY and CDR2 is SVGEGT. The CDR3 is 15 amino acids. The CDR3 DNA sequence: TGTGCCAGCAGTTACGATCGGTCGGGGAATCAGCCCCAGCATTTT. Protein product: CASSYDRSGNQPQHF.